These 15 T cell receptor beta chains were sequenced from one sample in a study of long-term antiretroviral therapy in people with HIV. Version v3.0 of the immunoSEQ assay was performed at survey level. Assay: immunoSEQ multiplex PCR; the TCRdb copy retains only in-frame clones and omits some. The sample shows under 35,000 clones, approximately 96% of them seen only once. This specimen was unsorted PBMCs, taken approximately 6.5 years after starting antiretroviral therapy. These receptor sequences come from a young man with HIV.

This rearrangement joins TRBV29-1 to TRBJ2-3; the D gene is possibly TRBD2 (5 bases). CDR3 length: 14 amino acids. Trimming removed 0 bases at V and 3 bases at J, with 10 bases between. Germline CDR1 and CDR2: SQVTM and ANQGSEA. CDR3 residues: CSVEDLRGTDTQYF. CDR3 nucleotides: TGCAGCGTTGAAGATCTTCGGGGAACAGATACGCAGTATTTT.

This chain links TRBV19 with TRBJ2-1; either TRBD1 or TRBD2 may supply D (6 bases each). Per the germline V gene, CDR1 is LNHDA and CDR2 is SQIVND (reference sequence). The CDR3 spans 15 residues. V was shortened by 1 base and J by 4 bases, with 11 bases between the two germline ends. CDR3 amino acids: CASSIARGAYNEQFF. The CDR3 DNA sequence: TGTGCCAGTAGTATAGCGAGGGGGGCGTACAATGAGCAGTTCTTC.

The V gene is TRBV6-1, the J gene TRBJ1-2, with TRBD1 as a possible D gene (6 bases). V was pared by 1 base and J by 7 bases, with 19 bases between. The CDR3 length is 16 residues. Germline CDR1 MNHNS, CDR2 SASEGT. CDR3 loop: CASSEVGTDRRVGYTF. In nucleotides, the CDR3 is TGTGCCAGCAGTGAAGTCGGCACCGACAGGAGGGTTGGCTACACCTTC.

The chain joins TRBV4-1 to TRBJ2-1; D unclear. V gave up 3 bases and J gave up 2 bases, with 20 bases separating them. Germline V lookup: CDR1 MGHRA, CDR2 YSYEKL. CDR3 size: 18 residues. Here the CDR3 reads CASSHPPRRAPPYNEQFF. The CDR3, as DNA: TGCGCCAGCAGCCACCCCCCCCGTCGTGCTCCTCCCTACAATGAGCAGTTCTTC.

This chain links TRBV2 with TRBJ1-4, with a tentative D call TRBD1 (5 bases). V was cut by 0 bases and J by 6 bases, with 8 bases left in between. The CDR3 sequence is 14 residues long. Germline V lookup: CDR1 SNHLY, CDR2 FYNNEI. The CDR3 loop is CASSEAGGYEKLFF. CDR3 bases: TGTGCCAGCAGTGAAGCGGGGGGGTATGAAAAACTGTTTTTT.

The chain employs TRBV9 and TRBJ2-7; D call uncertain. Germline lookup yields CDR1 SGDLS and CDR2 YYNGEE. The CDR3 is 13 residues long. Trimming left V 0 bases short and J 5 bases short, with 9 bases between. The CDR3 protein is CASSVVPRDEQYF. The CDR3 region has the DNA TGTGCCAGCAGCGTAGTACCCCGGGACGAGCAGTACTTC.

Here the CDR3 reads CASSLSSGPPNEQFF. The CDR3 DNA is TGCGCCAGCAGCTTGAGTAGCGGGCCCCCGAATGAGCAGTTCTTC. The rearrangement uses TRBV5-1 and TRBJ2-1, with TRBD2 matching 7 bases. The CDR3 runs 15 residues. Losses at the gene ends were 1 base for V and 7 bases for J; bases not matched to a gene: 8. Germline assignment: CDR1 SGHRS and CDR2 YFSETQ. Drawing the rest from reference TRBV5-1 and TRBJ2-1, the complete variable domain is KAGVTQTPRYLIKTRGQQVTLSCSPISGHRSVSWYQQTPGQGLQFLFEYFSETQRNKGNFPGRFSGRQFSNSRSEMNVSTLELGDSALYLCASSLSSGPPNEQFFGPGTRLTVL.

Here the CDR3 DNA reads TGTGCTAGTGGTCCTGACACTTCCTCCTACGAGCAGTACTTC. It yields the protein CASGPDTSSYEQYF. The chain combines TRBV12-5 with TRBJ2-7; D unclear. The CDR3 loop spans 14 amino acids. Germline V CDR1 and CDR2: LGHNT, FRNRAP. V gave up 5 bases and J gave up 0 bases, with 11 bases separating them.

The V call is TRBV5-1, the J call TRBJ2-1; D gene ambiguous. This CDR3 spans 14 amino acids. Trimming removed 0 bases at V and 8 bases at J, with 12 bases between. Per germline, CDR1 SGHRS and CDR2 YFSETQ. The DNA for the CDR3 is TGCGCCAGCAGCTTGGCGTCTTTTAGGGATGAGCAGTTCTTC. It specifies CASSLASFRDEQFF.

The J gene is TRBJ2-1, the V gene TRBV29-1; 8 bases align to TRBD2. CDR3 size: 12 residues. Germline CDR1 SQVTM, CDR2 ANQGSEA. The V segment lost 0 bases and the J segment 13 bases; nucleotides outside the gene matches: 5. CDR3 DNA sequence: TGCAGCGTTGAAGAACTGAGCGGGAGACAGTTCTTC. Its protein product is CSVEELSGRQFF.

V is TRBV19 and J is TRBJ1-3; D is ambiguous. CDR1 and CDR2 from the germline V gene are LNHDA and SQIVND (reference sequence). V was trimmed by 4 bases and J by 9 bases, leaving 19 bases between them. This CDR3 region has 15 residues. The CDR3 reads CASSTDITRPFTIYF. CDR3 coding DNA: TGTGCCAGTAGTACTGACATAACCCGACCTTTCACCATATATTTT.

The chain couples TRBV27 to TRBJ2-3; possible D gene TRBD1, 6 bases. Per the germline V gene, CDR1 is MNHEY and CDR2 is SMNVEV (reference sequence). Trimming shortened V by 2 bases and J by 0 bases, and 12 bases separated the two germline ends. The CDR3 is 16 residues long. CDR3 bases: TGTGCCAGCAGTTTAATAGGGGGAGATAGCACAGATACGCAGTATTTT. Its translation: CASSLIGGDSTDTQYF.

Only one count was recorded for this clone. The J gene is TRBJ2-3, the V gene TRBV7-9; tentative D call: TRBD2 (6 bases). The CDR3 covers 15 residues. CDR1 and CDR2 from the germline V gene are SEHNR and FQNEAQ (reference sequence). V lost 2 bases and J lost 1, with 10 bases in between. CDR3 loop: CASSLWASGTDTQYF. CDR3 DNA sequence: TGTGCCAGCAGCTTATGGGCTAGCGGCACAGATACGCAGTATTTT.

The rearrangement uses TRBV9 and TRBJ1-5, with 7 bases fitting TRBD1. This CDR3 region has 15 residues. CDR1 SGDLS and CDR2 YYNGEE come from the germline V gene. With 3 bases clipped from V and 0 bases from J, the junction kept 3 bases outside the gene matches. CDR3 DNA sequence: TGTGCCAGCAGCGGGACAGGTTATAGCAATCAGCCCCAGCATTTT. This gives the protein CASSGTGYSNQPQHF.

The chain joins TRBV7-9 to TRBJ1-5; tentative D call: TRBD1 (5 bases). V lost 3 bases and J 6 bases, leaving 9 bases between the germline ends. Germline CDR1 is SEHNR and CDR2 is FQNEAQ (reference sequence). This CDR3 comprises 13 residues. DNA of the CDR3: TGTGCCAGCAGCTTCGGGGGTGGTCAGCCCCAGCATTTT. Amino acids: CASSFGGGQPQHF.